What follows are 27 T cell receptor beta chains derived from one specimen sequenced in a study of cytomegalovirus exposure and HLA in healthy donors. PCR amplification relied on 60 Vbeta primers (plus 13 Jbeta primers). Profiled with immunoSEQ multiplex PCR; TCRdb holds only in-frame clones, not every one. The data show 210,000 or so clones, 60% to 80% seen once. Sequencing input: PBMCs. These receptor sequences come from a woman in her 30s in good health and CMV-seropositive.

The genes are TRBV28 and TRBJ1-2; D might be TRBD1 (5 bases). Germline V gene data show CDR1 as MDHEN and CDR2 as SYDVKM. The CDR3 contains 14 residues. The V end was cut by 4 bases, the J end by 6 bases, with 15 bases between. CDR3 in amino acids: CASSSFGGRDGYTF. In DNA form, the CDR3 reads TGTGCCAGCAGTTCCTTTGGGGGGAGGGATGGCTACACCTTC.

The gene calls are TRBV2 and TRBJ1-5; D is unresolved. The CDR3 sequence is 15 residues long. CDR1 and CDR2 from the germline V gene are SNHLY and FYNNEI. Trimming left V 6 bases short and J 1 base short, with 13 bases between. The CDR3 coding sequence is TGTGCCAGCAGATTACTTGACGGGAGCAATCAGCCCCAGCATTTT. Residues: CASRLLDGSNQPQHF.

The chain joins TRBV30 to TRBJ1-4; D ambiguous. CDR1 and CDR2 (germline): GTSNPN, SVGIG (reference sequence). V was pared by 3 bases and J by 1 base, with 12 bases between. The CDR3 loop spans 15 amino acids. Here the CDR3 DNA reads TGTGCCTGGAGGAGGGCTCGGATAACTAATGAAAAACTGTTTTTT. Its translation: CAWRRARITNEKLFF.

The chain links TRBV4-2 to TRBJ2-3, with D possibly TRBD2 on 5 matching bases. Germline V gene sequence: CDR1 LGHNA, CDR2 YNFKEQ. With 1 base removed from V and 2 bases from J, the gap between germline ends came to 7 bases. The CDR3 extends over 14 amino acids. Here the CDR3 DNA reads TGTGCCAGCAGCCAAGCACTAGACACAGATACGCAGTATTTT. This translates into CASSQALDTDTQYF.

The chain carries TRBV4-2 and TRBJ1-3; D is uncertain. With 0 bases removed from V and 0 bases from J, the gap between germline ends came to 6 bases. The CDR3 extends over 15 amino acids. CDR1 is LGHNA and CDR2 is YNFKEQ in the germline V gene. The CDR3: CASSQEGSSGNTIYF. The CDR3 DNA sequence: TGTGCCAGCAGCCAAGAGGGGAGCTCTGGAAACACCATATATTTT.

This rearrangement joins TRBV5-1 to TRBJ2-7, with D possibly being TRBD2 (5 bases). V was pared by 8 bases and J by 6 bases, with 18 bases between. The CDR3 contains 13 residues. Germline CDR1 reads SGHRS; CDR2 reads YFSETQ. The CDR3 bases are TGCGCCAGTCTCGGAGCGGCCTCGACCGAGCAGTACTTC. This sequence encodes CASLGAASTEQYF. Filled out from reference TRBV5-1 and TRBJ2-7, the complete variable domain reads KAGVTQTPRYLIKTRGQQVTLSCSPISGHRSVSWYQQTPGQGLQFLFEYFSETQRNKGNFPGRFSGRQFSNSRSEMNVSTLELGDSALYLCASLGAASTEQYFGPGTRLTVT.

The chain couples TRBV28 to TRBJ1-4; 8 bases fit TRBD1. Germline lookup yields CDR1 MDHEN and CDR2 SYDVKM. The CDR3 is 14 amino acids. V shed 7 bases, J shed 8 bases, and the junction held 9 bases outside the gene matches. CDR3 sequence: CASTQDREVEKLFF. The CDR3 DNA reads TGTGCCAGCACCCAGGACAGGGAGGTCGAAAAACTGTTTTTT.

The chain recombines TRBV29-1 with TRBJ1-1; D remains unclear. The length of the CDR3 is 12 residues. CDR1 is SQVTM, CDR2 ANQGSEA, per germline. Trimming cost V 7 bases and J 0 bases, with 9 bases left between them. The CDR3, as DNA: TGCAGCGCGGGTAGTGTGAACACTGAAGCTTTCTTT. It yields the protein CSAGSVNTEAFF.

The chain links TRBV19 to TRBJ1-5; unclear D gene. Germline V gene lookup returns CDR1 LNHDA and CDR2 SQIVND (reference sequence). V lost 2 bases and J 1 base, leaving 3 bases between the germline ends. The CDR3 has 13 amino acids. The CDR3 bases are TGTGCCAGTAGTATACAGAGCAATCAGCCCCAGCATTTT. This encodes CASSIQSNQPQHF.

To note about this clone: A read error may produce the germline difference seen at one junction end. The chain carries TRBV29-1 and TRBJ2-1; 7 bases align to TRBD1. CDR3 length: 13 residues. Germline CDR1 SQVTM, CDR2 ANQGSEA. The CDR3 sequence: CSVGGFSYNGQFF. The CDR3 DNA follows: TGCAGCGTAGGGGGCTTCTCCTACAATGGGCAGTTCTTC.

This clone has more than one count but fewer than ten. The chain links TRBV6-4 to TRBJ2-3; 8 bases map to TRBD2. After removal of 0 bases from V and 1 base from J, the junction contained 3 bases not matched to a gene. The CDR3 totals 16 residues. Germline loops: CDR1 MRHNA, CDR2 SNTAGT. The CDR3 region is CASSDSLGGGTDTQYF. The DNA of the CDR3 is TGTGCCAGCAGTGACTCCCTCGGGGGGGGCACAGATACGCAGTATTTT.

The V and J genes are TRBV11-3 and TRBJ2-4; 7 bases are a match to TRBD1. V lost 4 bases, J lost 4 bases, and 10 bases stayed unmatched. The CDR3 extends over 16 amino acids. Germline values: CDR1 SGHNT, CDR2 YENEEA. The DNA of the CDR3 is TGTGCCAGCAGCTCGGGTACCGGGACAGCGAAAAACATTCAGTACTTC. Translated, it gives CASSSGTGTAKNIQYF.

V usage is TRBV10-2 and J usage is TRBJ2-7, with D possibly matching TRBD2 (6 bases). The CDR3 spans 14 residues. Trimming took 6 bases from V and 2 from J, leaving 14 bases between them. Germline V gene data show CDR1 as WSHSY and CDR2 as SAAADI. This chain's CDR3 is CASRVRGLTYEQYF. The CDR3 DNA reads TGCGCCAGCAGGGTTAGGGGACTTACCTACGAGCAGTACTTC.

The chain links TRBV5-6 to TRBJ2-7, with D perhaps TRBD1 (6 bases). Between the trimmed V and J ends, which lost 1 base and 1 base, there was a span of 12 bases. The CDR3 contains 15 residues. Germline-derived CDR1 and CDR2 are SGHDT and YYEEEE. For the CDR3, the DNA is TGTGCCAGCAGCTTGCCCACACAGGGATCCTACGAGCAGTACTTC. The encoded protein is CASSLPTQGSYEQYF.

The chain combines TRBV6-1 with TRBJ2-7, with 9 bases aligning to TRBD1. The CDR3 spans 14 residues. The V gene end was trimmed by 7 bases and the J gene end by 4 bases; junction bases not matched to a gene: 8. Germline V lookup: CDR1 MNHNS, CDR2 SASEGT. The CDR3 nucleotides are TGTGCCAGCACCCTACAGGGGGCAACGTACGAGCAGTACTTC. Encoded protein: CASTLQGATYEQYF.

The chain carries TRBV30 and TRBJ1-4; D might be TRBD1 (6 bases). The ends were cut back, 1 base at V and 5 bases at J, with 8 bases in the middle. This CDR3 region has 13 residues. Per the germline V gene, CDR1 is GTSNPN and CDR2 is SVGIG (reference sequence). CDR3 residues: CAWSGGGNEKLFF. The DNA of the CDR3 is TGTGCCTGGAGTGGGGGGGGCAATGAAAAACTGTTTTTT.

The chain links TRBV23-1 to TRBJ2-7; 10 bases map to TRBD2. TRBV23-1 is flagged as an ORF with uncertain function. The CDR3 is 17 amino acids. The junction had 11 bases not matched to a gene; V was cut back by 3 bases and J by 3 bases. The CDR3 DNA reads TGCGCCAGCAGTCATTCGACTAGCGGGTTGGAGGACTACGAGCAGTACTTC. The encoded protein is CASSHSTSGLEDYEQYF.

This chain links TRBV7-2 with TRBJ2-5, with D possibly matching TRBD2 (7 bases). CDR1 is SGHTA, CDR2 FQGNSA, per germline. This CDR3 spans 14 amino acids. Deletions cut 8 bases from V and 4 bases from J, with 17 bases between. The CDR3 loop is CASLRGGAGETQYF. The CDR3, as DNA: TGTGCCAGCTTACGAGGGGGGGCAGGAGAGACCCAGTACTTC.

V usage is TRBV4-3 and J usage is TRBJ2-3; 11 bases are shared with TRBD2. J gave up 0 bases and V 2 bases, and 10 bases lay outside the gene matches. CDR1 and CDR2 from the germline V gene are LGHNA and YSLEER. The CDR3 sequence is 19 residues long. The CDR3 nucleotides are TGCGCCAGCAGCCAATTTTTGACTAGCGGGATAACTAGCACAGATACGCAGTATTTT. Protein: CASSQFLTSGITSTDTQYF.

This clone was counted only a few times. J is TRBJ2-7 and V is TRBV5-1, with TRBD1 matching over 9 bases. Looked up from germline, CDR1 is SGHRS and CDR2 is YFSETQ. Losses at the gene ends were 4 bases for V and 5 bases for J; bases not matched to a gene: 7. This CDR3 contains 14 residues. The CDR3 sequence: CASSPGQGIDEQYF. The CDR3 coding sequence is TGCGCCAGCAGCCCGGGACAGGGAATCGACGAGCAGTACTTC.

The chain has TRBV29-1 and TRBJ2-5; the D gene is possibly TRBD1 (6 bases). V shed 7 bases and J shed 11 bases, with 17 bases lying between them. CDR1 and CDR2 from the germline V gene are SQVTM and ANQGSEA. This CDR3 is 11 amino acids long. The CDR3 DNA sequence: TGCAGCGCTAAACAGGGTCATGAGCAGTACTTC. Translation: CSAKQGHEQYF.

In its sample, this clone was seen once. The rearrangement links TRBV28 to TRBJ1-2; 9 bases are shared with TRBD1. The junction had 5 bases not matched to a gene; V was cut back by 1 base and J by 2 bases. Germline CDR1 is MDHEN and CDR2 is SYDVKM. The CDR3 loop spans 16 amino acids. CDR3: CASSLLQGARNYGYTF. CDR3 DNA sequence: TGTGCCAGCAGTTTATTACAGGGGGCGCGGAACTATGGCTACACCTTC.

The rearrangement uses TRBV6-6 and TRBJ2-1; TRBD1 is a possible D gene (6 bases). The V gene's germline CDR1 is MNHNY and CDR2 SVGAGI (reference sequence). CDR3 length: 16 amino acids. Trimming cost V 5 bases and J 8 bases, with 22 bases left between them. This CDR3 reads CASSPGTAGVVDEQFF. CDR3 bases: TGTGCCAGCAGTCCTGGGACCGCAGGGGTAGTGGATGAGCAGTTCTTC.

The chain couples TRBV6-5 to TRBJ2-7; a weak D match, TRBD2 (6 bases). CDR1 is MNHEY and CDR2 is SVGAGI in the germline V gene. The CDR3 is made up of 16 amino acids. Trimming left V 2 bases short and J 3 bases short, with 17 bases between. The CDR3 nucleotides are TGTGCCAGCAGTTACCAATGGGGGGACGCCAACTACGAGCAGTACTTC. It encodes CASSYQWGDANYEQYF.

This clone has more than one count but fewer than ten. The chain couples TRBV5-1 to TRBJ1-6; TRBD1 matches at 7 bases. In germline, CDR1 is SGHRS, CDR2 YFSETQ. CDR3 size: 15 residues. The junction had 10 bases not matched to a gene; V was cut back by 4 bases and J by 9 bases. The CDR3 reads CASSPGTAKGSPLHF. Here the CDR3 DNA reads TGCGCCAGCAGCCCCGGGACAGCGAAGGGTTCACCCCTCCACTTT. Drawing the rest from reference TRBV5-1 and TRBJ1-6, the complete variable domain is KAGVTQTPRYLIKTRGQQVTLSCSPISGHRSVSWYQQTPGQGLQFLFEYFSETQRNKGNFPGRFSGRQFSNSRSEMNVSTLELGDSALYLCASSPGTAKGSPLHFGNGTRLTVT.

This chain uses TRBV25-1 with TRBJ2-7; maybe TRBD2 (7 bases). The CDR3 has 12 residues. CDR1 and CDR2 (germline): MGHDK, SYGVNS. CDR3 loop: CAVGGLAEEQYF. In DNA form, the CDR3 reads TGTGCTGTCGGGGGGCTAGCGGAAGAGCAGTACTTC.

This CDR3 reads CASSDQGGNQPQHF. DNA of the CDR3: TGTGCCAGCAGTGACCAAGGAGGGAATCAGCCCCAGCATTTT. The rearrangement uses TRBV6-4 and TRBJ1-5; D is uncertain. Per the germline V gene, CDR1 is MRHNA and CDR2 is SNTAGT. The CDR3 contains 14 residues. V shed 2 bases and J shed 4 bases, with 9 bases lying between them.